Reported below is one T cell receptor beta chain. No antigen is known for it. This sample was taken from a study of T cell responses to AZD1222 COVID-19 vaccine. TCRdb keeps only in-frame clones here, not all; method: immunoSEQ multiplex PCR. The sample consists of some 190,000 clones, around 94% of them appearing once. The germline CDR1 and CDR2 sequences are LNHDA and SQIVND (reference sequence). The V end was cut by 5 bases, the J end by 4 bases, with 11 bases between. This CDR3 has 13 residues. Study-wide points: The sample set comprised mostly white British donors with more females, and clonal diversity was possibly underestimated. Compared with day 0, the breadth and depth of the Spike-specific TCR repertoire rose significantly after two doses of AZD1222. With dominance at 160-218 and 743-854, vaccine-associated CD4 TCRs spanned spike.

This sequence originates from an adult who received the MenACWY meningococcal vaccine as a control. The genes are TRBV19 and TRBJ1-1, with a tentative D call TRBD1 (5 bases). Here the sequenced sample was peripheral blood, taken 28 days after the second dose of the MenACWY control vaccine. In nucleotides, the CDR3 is TGTGCCAGTAGTCGCGGGGCAGGCACTGAAGCTTTCTTT. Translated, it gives CASSRGAGTEAFF.